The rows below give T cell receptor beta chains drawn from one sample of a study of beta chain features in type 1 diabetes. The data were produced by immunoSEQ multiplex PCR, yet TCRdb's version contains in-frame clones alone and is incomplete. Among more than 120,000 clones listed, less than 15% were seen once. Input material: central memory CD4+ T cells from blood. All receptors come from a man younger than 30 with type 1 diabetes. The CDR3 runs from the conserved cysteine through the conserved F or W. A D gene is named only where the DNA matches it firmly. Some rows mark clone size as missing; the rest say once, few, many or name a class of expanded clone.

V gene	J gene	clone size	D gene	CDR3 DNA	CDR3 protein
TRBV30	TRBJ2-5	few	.	TGTGCCTGGAGTTTGGGAAGGGAGACCCAGTACTTC	CAWSLGRETQYF
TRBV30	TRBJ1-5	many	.	TGTGCCTGGAGCGGAGATAGCAATCAGCCCCAGCATTTT	CAWSGDSNQPQHF
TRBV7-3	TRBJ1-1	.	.	TGTGCCAGCAGCCCCCAACCTGTTGGGACTGAAGCTTTCTTT	CASSPQPVGTEAFF
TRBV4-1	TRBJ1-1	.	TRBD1	TGCGCCAGCAGCCAAGGGGACAGAACAAACACTGAAGCTTTCTTT	CASSQGDRTNTEAFF
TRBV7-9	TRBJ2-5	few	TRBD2	TGTGCCAGCAGCTTAGAGATGGGTAGCGGGGGTCGAGAGACCCAGTACTTC	CASSLEMGSGGRETQYF
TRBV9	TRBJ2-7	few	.	TGTGCCAGCAGCCCCCAAAACACGGCCTACGAGCAGTACTTC	CASSPQNTAYEQYF
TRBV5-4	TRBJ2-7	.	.	TGTGCCAGCAGCTTGGCAGGGGTACACGAGCAGTACTTC	CASSLAGVHEQYF
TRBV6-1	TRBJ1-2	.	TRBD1	TGTGCCAGCTCACCTGGACAGGGTATTAATGGCTACACCTTC	CASSPGQGINGYTF
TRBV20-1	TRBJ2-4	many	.	TGCAGTGCTAAGGCAAGCATTCAGTACTTC	CSAKASIQYF
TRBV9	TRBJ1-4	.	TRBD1	TGTGCCAGCAGCGTAGCGAGTTCTGGGCGACAGGGTGAGGGGAAACTGTTTTTT	CASSVASSGRQGEGKLFF
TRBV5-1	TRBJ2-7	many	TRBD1	TGCGCCAGCAGCCAGGAGACAGGGGGCCCCTACGAGCAGTACTTC	CASSQETGGPYEQYF
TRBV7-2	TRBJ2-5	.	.	TGTGCCAGCAGCTTATCAGGGCGGCTCCAAGAGACCCAGTACTTC	CASSLSGRLQETQYF
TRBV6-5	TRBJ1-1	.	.	TGTGCCAGCACTAGCACAGCGAACACTGAAGCTTTCTTT	CASTSTANTEAFF
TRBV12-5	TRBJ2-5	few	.	TGTGCTAGTGGTTTGACAACAGGTCAAGAGACCCAGTACTTC	CASGLTTGQETQYF
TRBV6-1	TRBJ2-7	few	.	TGTGCCAGCAGTCTTGACAGCCCGGGTTACGAGCAGTACTTC	CASSLDSPGYEQYF
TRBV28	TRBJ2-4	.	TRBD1	TGTGCCAGCAGTTTACTCACTACAGGGGGCGGAAACATTCAGTACTTC	CASSLLTTGGGNIQYF
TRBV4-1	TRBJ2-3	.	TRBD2	TGCGCCAGCAGCCAGAGGGGACTAGCCCCAGATACGCAGTATTTT	CASSQRGLAPDTQYF
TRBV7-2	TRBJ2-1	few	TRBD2	TGTGCCAGCACCTCTAGCGGGGGGGCCTTCAATGAGCAGTTCTTC	CASTSSGGAFNEQFF
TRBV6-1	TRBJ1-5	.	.	TGTGCCAGCAGCTATGACACGGCGGGCAATCAGCCCCAGCATTTT	CASSYDTAGNQPQHF
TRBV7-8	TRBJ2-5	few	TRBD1	TGTGCCAGCAGTCCTCAGGGGGTTGGGGAGACCCAGTACTTC	CASSPQGVGETQYF
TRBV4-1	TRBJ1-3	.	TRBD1	TGCGCCAGCAGCCCGACAGGGGAATCTGGAAACACCATATATTTT	CASSPTGESGNTIYF
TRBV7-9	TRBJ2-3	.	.	TGTGCCAGCCGGGTAGCTAGCACAGATACGCAGTATTTT	CASRVASTDTQYF
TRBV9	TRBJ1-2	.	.	TGTGCCAGCAGCGTGGGCCCCCTCCCTTATGGCTACACCTTC	CASSVGPLPYGYTF
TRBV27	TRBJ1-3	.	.	TGTGCCAGCAGTTTAGAGGCAGGTGGAAACACCATATATTTT	CASSLEAGGNTIYF
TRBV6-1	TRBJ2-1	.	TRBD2	TGTGCCAGCATAGGCGGGGGGCCAAACAATGAGCAGTTCTTC	CASIGGGPNNEQFF
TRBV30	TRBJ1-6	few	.	TGTGCCTGGAGCCTACAGGCTTACAGTTCACCCCTCCACTTT	CAWSLQAYSSPLHF
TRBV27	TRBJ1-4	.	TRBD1	TGTGCCAGCAGTTCCCTGGGACAGGGAGGTCGAAAACTGTTTTTT	CASSSLGQGGRKLFF
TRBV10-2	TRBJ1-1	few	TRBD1	TGCGCCAGCAGTGGGAATGACAGGGTCACTGAAGCTTTCTTT	CASSGNDRVTEAFF
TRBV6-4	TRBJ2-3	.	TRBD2	TGTGCCAGCAGTTTGACGGGGGGGGATACGCAGTATTTT	CASSLTGGDTQYF
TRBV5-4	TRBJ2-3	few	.	TGTGCCAGCAGCAATCTGGGTGCCGGGACCCGTTTAAATACGCAGTATTTT	CASSNLGAGTRLNTQYF